A single sample is the source of the 20 T cell receptor beta chains below, sequenced in a study of T cell changes during pregnancy in multiple sclerosis. The assay was immunoSEQ multiplex PCR, and TCRdb's table has in-frame clones only and misses some. This table holds roughly 69,000 clones, approximately 90% found once. Source: peripheral blood, taken in the second trimester of pregnancy. The receptors derive from a female donor with multiple sclerosis, enrolled in a pregnancy study.

The J gene is TRBJ2-2, the V gene TRBV4-2, with 11 bases lining up with TRBD1. The V gene's germline CDR1 is LGHNA and CDR2 YNFKEQ. The CDR3 is made up of 16 amino acids. Trimming took 4 bases from V and 4 from J; bases not matched to a gene: 5. This chain's CDR3 is CASSRGQGARTGELFF. CDR3 DNA sequence: TGTGCCAGCAGCCGTGGACAGGGGGCGCGCACCGGGGAGCTGTTTTTT.

This chain joins TRBV7-9 and TRBJ1-1, with D tentatively TRBD1 (6 bases). V lost 2 bases, J lost 0 bases, and 13 bases lay in between. This CDR3 spans 16 amino acids. CDR1 and CDR2 from the germline V gene are SEHNR and FQNEAQ (reference sequence). The CDR3 reads CASSLLQGSMNTEAFF. The DNA for the CDR3 is TGTGCCAGCAGCTTACTACAGGGAAGCATGAACACTGAAGCTTTCTTT.

The chain joins TRBV4-1 to TRBJ2-7, with a possible D match to TRBD1 (6 bases). The length of the CDR3 is 17 residues. Between the trimmed V and J ends, which lost 0 bases and 3 bases, there was a span of 18 bases. Germline values: CDR1 MGHRA, CDR2 YSYEKL. CDR3 amino acids: CASSQEPDSRMLYEQYF. The CDR3 coding sequence is TGCGCCAGCAGCCAAGAGCCGGACAGTCGCATGCTCTACGAGCAGTACTTC.

The CDR3 reads CASSPTTGGANVLTF. In DNA form, the CDR3 reads TGTGCCAGCAGCCCCACTACGGGAGGGGCCAACGTCCTGACTTTC. J is TRBJ2-6 and V is TRBV27, with a possible D match to TRBD2 (5 bases). This CDR3 contains 15 residues. Trimming removed 6 bases from V and 4 bases from J, with 13 bases in between. The germline V gene encodes CDR1 MNHEY and CDR2 SMNVEV (reference sequence).

This rearrangement joins TRBV19 to TRBJ2-3; TRBD2 matches at 12 bases. The CDR3 contains 15 residues. The V gene's germline CDR1 is LNHDA and CDR2 SQIVND (reference sequence). Losses at the gene ends were 9 bases for V and 5 bases for J; bases not matched to a gene: 9. The CDR3 reads CASQASGRAGDTQYF. The CDR3 DNA reads TGTGCCAGCCAAGCTAGCGGGAGGGCCGGAGATACGCAGTATTTT.

This clone has just one count. The chain couples TRBV5-8 to TRBJ2-3; a possible D gene is TRBD1 (6 bases). Deletions cut 0 bases from V and 2 bases from J, with 10 bases between. This CDR3 has 15 residues. CDR1 SGHTS and CDR2 YDEGEE come from the germline V gene. CDR3 residues: CASSLVRGYTDTQYF. Written as DNA, the CDR3 is TGTGCCAGCAGCTTGGTCAGGGGATACACAGATACGCAGTATTTT. Full variable domain (rest looked up from reference TRBV5-8 and TRBJ2-3): EAGVTQSPTHLIKTRGQQATLRCSPISGHTSVYWYQQALGLGLQFLLWYDEGEERNRGNFPPRFSGRQFPNYSSELNVNALELEDSALYLCASSLVRGYTDTQYFGPGTRLTVL.

This chain uses TRBV14 with TRBJ2-1; 7 bases are a match to TRBD2. V lost 2 bases to trimming and J lost 7 bases; unmatched junction nucleotides: 5. Per germline, CDR1 SGHDN and CDR2 FVKESK. This CDR3 region has 14 residues. The CDR3 here is CASSQNWGGNEQFF. The CDR3 DNA sequence: TGTGCCAGCAGCCAAAATTGGGGAGGGAATGAGCAGTTCTTC.

The rearrangement uses TRBV6-5 and TRBJ1-3; TRBD1 aligns across 9 bases. The CDR3 consists of 14 residues. CDR1 is MNHEY, CDR2 SVGAGI, per germline. The junction had 4 bases not matched to a gene; V was cut back by 10 bases and J by 0 bases. The CDR3 sequence: CATLDRGSGNTIYF. For the CDR3, the DNA is TGTGCCACCCTGGACAGGGGCTCTGGAAACACCATATATTTT.

The chain links TRBV11-2 to TRBJ2-7, with TRBD1 as a possible D gene (5 bases). The CDR3 loop spans 15 amino acids. Germline CDR1 SGHAT, CDR2 FQNNGV. Trimming stripped 1 base from V and 2 bases from J, with 12 bases between. CDR3 amino acids: CASSLAGIGPYEQYF. In DNA form, the CDR3 reads TGTGCCAGCAGCTTAGCAGGGATCGGTCCCTACGAGCAGTACTTC.

V and J are TRBV4-2 and TRBJ2-7; 13 bases line up with TRBD2. This CDR3 has 21 amino acids. J was trimmed by 1 base and V by 0 bases; bases with no gene match: 15. Per the germline V gene, CDR1 is LGHNA and CDR2 is YNFKEQ. This chain's CDR3 is CASSQDSPFYILAGGSYEQYF. The CDR3 nucleotides read TGTGCCAGCAGCCAAGATTCCCCCTTTTATATACTAGCGGGAGGGTCCTACGAGCAGTACTTC.

The genes are TRBV10-1 and TRBJ2-1; D is unclear. The CDR3 is made up of 13 amino acids. From germline, CDR1 is WNHNN and CDR2 SYGVQD (reference sequence). V dropped 2 bases and J dropped 7 bases, with 9 bases sitting between them. CDR3 loop: CASSEAPLNEQFF. CDR3 DNA sequence: TGCGCCAGCAGTGAGGCGCCCTTAAATGAGCAGTTCTTC.

The rearrangement links TRBV10-3 to TRBJ2-6; TRBD2 matches at 15 bases. V shed 2 bases and J 0 bases; nucleotides not matched to a gene: 8. The CDR3 runs 21 residues. In germline, CDR1 is ENHRY, CDR2 SYGVKD. CDR3 DNA: TGTGCCATCAGTGAGGCGGGACTAGCGGGAGGAATGTTCTCTGGGGCCAACGTCCTGACTTTC. Residues: CAISEAGLAGGMFSGANVLTF.

The chain carries TRBV19 and TRBJ2-1, with 11 nucleotides matching TRBD2. The germline gives CDR1 LNHDA, CDR2 SQIVND (reference sequence). The J segment lost 8 bases and the V segment lost 3 bases, leaving 9 bases of the junction unmatched. CDR3 length: 16 amino acids. This CDR3 is CASSIIAGGPVDEQFF. The CDR3 nucleotides read TGTGCCAGTAGTATTATAGCGGGGGGGCCTGTAGATGAGCAGTTCTTC. Drawing the rest from reference TRBV19 and TRBJ2-1, the complete variable domain is DGGITQSPKYLFRKEGQNVTLSCEQNLNHDAMYWYRQDPGQGLRLIYYSQIVNDFQKGDIAEGYSVSREKKESFPLTVTSAQKNPTAFYLCASSIIAGGPVDEQFFGPGTRLTVL.

This clone has only one observation. The chain links TRBV2 to TRBJ1-5; possible D gene TRBD1, 5 bases. The germline V gene has CDR1 SNHLY and CDR2 FYNNEI. The CDR3 is 14 residues long. V lost 3 bases to trimming and J lost 1 base, with 7 bases between them. Here the CDR3 DNA reads TGTGCCAGCAGTGACAGGGTCAGCAATCAGCCCCAGCATTTT. Protein sequence: CASSDRVSNQPQHF.

This clone was picked up one time. The chain employs TRBV9 and TRBJ1-1; D is possibly TRBD1 (5 bases). Germline V gene sequence: CDR1 SGDLS, CDR2 YYNGEE. The CDR3 runs 13 residues. Trimming took 4 bases from V and 5 from J, leaving 12 bases between them. CDR3 in amino acids: CASSTVRGTEAFF. The CDR3 DNA sequence: TGTGCCAGCAGCACAGTCCGGGGGACTGAAGCTTTCTTT.

The chain combines TRBV10-3 with TRBJ1-1, with a weak D call TRBD1 (5 bases). Deletions cut 0 bases from V and 6 bases from J, with 11 bases between. CDR3 length equals 14 residues. Germline values: CDR1 ENHRY, CDR2 SYGVKD. In DNA, the CDR3 is TGTGCCATCAGTGAGTCTGGGGGGAGCGCTGAAGCTTTCTTT. This gives the protein CAISESGGSAEAFF.

The V and J genes are TRBV23-1 and TRBJ2-1; no clear D gene. TRBV23-1 has ORF status, its function being uncertain. This CDR3 is 14 amino acids long. V was shortened by 7 bases and J by 7 bases, with 17 bases between the two germline ends. CDR3 region: CASNTTGMRNEQFF. Written as DNA, the CDR3 is TGCGCCAGCAACACGACCGGAATGAGGAATGAGCAGTTCTTC.

The rearrangement joins TRBV4-2 to TRBJ1-5, with a tentative D call TRBD1 (6 bases). Germline V gene lookup returns CDR1 LGHNA and CDR2 YNFKEQ. With 0 bases removed from V and 7 bases from J, the gap between germline ends came to 13 bases. CDR3 size: 15 residues. The CDR3, as DNA: TGTGCCAGCAGCCAAGAGGGGGGGGGCGGACAGCCCCAGCATTTT. Translated: CASSQEGGGGQPQHF.

This rearrangement joins TRBV6-5 to TRBJ1-5; 8 bases align to TRBD1. CDR1 and CDR2 (germline): MNHEY, SVGAGI. J lost 4 bases, V lost 5 bases, and 7 bases had no gene match. CDR3 length equals 15 residues. The CDR3: CASSRTGFGNQPQHF. The CDR3, as DNA: TGTGCCAGCAGTCGGACAGGGTTCGGTAATCAGCCCCAGCATTTT.

The chain carries TRBV5-1 and TRBJ1-2, with TRBD1 matching over 9 bases. Trimming cost V 2 bases and J 13 bases; bases outside gene matches: 9. This CDR3 is 13 amino acids long. Germline V gene sequence: CDR1 SGHRS, CDR2 YFSETQ. CDR3 DNA sequence: TGCGCCAGCAGCTTAAGCGGGACAGGGCGTCCCACCTTC. Protein sequence: CASSLSGTGRPTF.